Reported below is one TCR beta chain. Its antigen is currently unknown. This record comes from a study of cytomegalovirus exposure and HLA in healthy donors. The study ran its PCR with 60 Vbeta and 13 Jbeta primers. Here immunoSEQ multiplex PCR was the method, and the copy in TCRdb shows in-frame clones only, minus some. The sample holds 30,000 to 45,000 clones; around 86% are singletons and the top ten take approximately 10%. Overall study results and limits: Fewer N-insertions (relative to the approximately 700-donor mean) were reportedly seen in an Asian-associated ancestry cluster in a later analysis.

The V and J ends lost 2 bases and 3 bases respectively, with 10 bases between them. Germline assignment: CDR1 SGHTA and CDR2 FQGNSA. This CDR3 has 14 amino acids. The chain carries TRBV7-2 and TRBJ1-1; D gene unclear. The sequence came from a woman between 40 and 50 years old in good health and CMV-seropositive. The sequenced material came from PBMCs. CDR3 DNA: TGTGCCAGCAGCTTATACAGCTTCTACACTGAAGCTTTCTTT. Its protein product is CASSLYSFYTEAFF.